What follows is one T cell receptor (beta chain) and its context. The data were obtained in a study of T-cell memory formation after mild COVID-19. About the research overall: Among the donors, TCR clusters were largely specific to each donor.

TCRdb redid the calling of the 5' RACE reads with MiXCR, one entry per CDR3 protein. Of fewer than 350,000 distinct CDR3 sequences listed, roughly 8.2% are singletons. With 1 base clipped from V and 0 bases from J, the junction kept 6 bases outside the gene matches. This CDR3 is built from 19 residues. The TCR originated in a man aged 18-30 years who had mild COVID-19 (a few samples of this study predate the infection). Cell type and time point are not known. The specimen was PBMCs or a T cell subset sorted from them (not recorded which). This sequence joins TRBV12-3 or TRBV12-4 and TRBJ2-3, with 14 positions matching TRBD2. Written as DNA, the CDR3 is TGTGCCAGCAGTTTAGGGACTAGCGGGGGGCTGGTGAGCACAGATACGCAGTATTTT. Its protein is CASSLGTSGGLVSTDTQYF.